A selection of T cell receptor beta chains follows, all from one sample in a study of blood T cells in healthy people across ages. TCRdb reprocessed the 5' RACE reads via MiXCR and lists one record per CDR3 protein. The table has more than 1,400,000 distinct CDR3 sequences, approximately 40% seen once. Sequenced material: blood. These receptors all stem from a woman between 18 and 29 years old in good health. The CDR3 runs from the conserved cysteine through the conserved F or W. D genes are given only for firm matches. Size is omitted from some rows. Given values are once, few, many or a class for expanded clones.

J: TRBJ1-2; D: NA; size: NA; V: TRBV28; CDR3: CASSFGGRAYGYTF; DNA: TGTGCCAGCAGTTTCGGGGGGCGCGCATATGGCTACACCTTC
J: TRBJ2-5; D: NA; size: NA; V: TRBV4-1; CDR3: CASSETAAQQETQYF; DNA: TGCGCCAGCAGTGAAACGGCGGCCCAGCAAGAGACCCAGTACTTC
J: TRBJ2-1; D: TRBD2; size: many; V: TRBV20-1; CDR3: CSTGTSGSNEQFF; DNA: TGCAGTACCGGGACTAGCGGGTCCAATGAGCAGTTCTTC
J: TRBJ1-4; D: NA; size: once; V: TRBV20-1; CDR3: CSARAAGLGKLFF; DNA: TGCAGTGCTAGAGCGGCAGGCCTTGGGAAACTGTTTTTT
J: TRBJ2-7; D: NA; size: NA; V: TRBV7-9; CDR3: CASSFQQSYEQYF; DNA: TGTGCCAGCAGCTTTCAACAGTCATACGAGCAGTACTTC
J: TRBJ2-7; D: NA; size: NA; V: TRBV20-1; CDR3: CSAVDGTYEQYF; DNA: TGCAGTGCAGTCGACGGGACCTACGAGCAGTACTTC
J: TRBJ2-5; D: NA; size: many; V: TRBV7-9; CDR3: CASSSGRTGAKETQYF; DNA: TGTGCCAGCAGCTCCGGACGGACGGGGGCCAAAGAGACCCAGTACTTC
J: TRBJ2-7; D: TRBD2; size: NA; V: TRBV7-2; CDR3: CASSSGLAEAYEQYF; DNA: TGTGCCAGCAGCTCAGGACTAGCGGAGGCCTACGAGCAGTACTTC
J: TRBJ1-5; D: TRBD1; size: NA; V: TRBV12-3/TRBV12-4; CDR3: CASSQWTGIQPQHF; DNA: TGTGCCAGCAGTCAATGGACAGGGATTCAGCCCCAGCATTTT
J: TRBJ2-5; D: TRBD2; size: NA; V: TRBV7-2; CDR3: CASSLEAGYQETPYF; DNA: TGTGCCAGCAGCTTAGAAGCGGGGTATCAAGAGACCCCGTACTTC
J: TRBJ2-1; D: TRBD1; size: NA; V: TRBV6-1; CDR3: CASRDRETYNEQFF; DNA: TGTGCCAGCAGAGACAGGGAAACCTACAATGAGCAGTTCTTC
J: TRBJ2-3; D: NA; size: many; V: TRBV5-1; CDR3: CASSFRGASTDTQYF; DNA: TGTGCCAGCAGTTTCCGCGGGGCCAGCACAGATACGCAGTATTTT
J: TRBJ1-2; D: NA; size: few; V: TRBV12-3/TRBV12-4; CDR3: CASRRPGIGYGYTF; DNA: TGTGCCAGCAGGCGGCCGGGAATTGGATATGGCTACACCTTC
J: TRBJ2-3; D: TRBD1; size: NA; V: TRBV18; CDR3: CASSPPGDSRTDTQYF; DNA: TGTGCCAGCTCACCACCGGGGGACAGTCGCACAGATACGCAGTATTTT
J: TRBJ2-2; D: NA; size: NA; V: TRBV30; CDR3: CAWSLTGTGELFF; DNA: TGTGCCTGGAGTCTCACAGGGACCGGGGAGCTGTTTTTT
J: TRBJ2-1; D: TRBD1; size: NA; V: TRBV29-1; CDR3: CSVGGTGGGNKQFF; DNA: TGCAGCGTTGGCGGGACAGGGGGTGGCAATAAGCAGTTCTTC
J: TRBJ2-7; D: NA; size: few; V: TRBV27; CDR3: CASSLAPATVYEQYF; DNA: TGTGCCAGCAGTTTAGCCCCAGCGACCGTCTACGAGCAGTACTTC
J: TRBJ2-7; D: TRBD2; size: NA; V: TRBV12-3/TRBV12-4; CDR3: CASSLGTSGTEQYF; DNA: TGTGCCAGCAGTTTAGGGACTAGCGGGACCGAGCAGTACTTC
J: TRBJ2-7; D: NA; size: NA; V: TRBV12-3/TRBV12-4; CDR3: CASLSGGLPHEQYF; DNA: TGTGCCAGTCTGAGCGGCGGCTTGCCCCACGAGCAGTACTTC
J: TRBJ2-3; D: NA; size: few; V: TRBV5-5; CDR3: CASSLLMRITSTDTQYF; DNA: TGTGCCAGCAGCTTGTTGATGCGGATCACTAGCACAGATACGCAGTATTTT
J: TRBJ2-1; D: NA; size: NA; V: TRBV5-1; CDR3: CASSLRLVSDEQFF; DNA: TGCGCCAGCAGCCTGCGACTAGTTTCAGATGAGCAGTTCTTC
J: TRBJ1-2; D: TRBD1; size: NA; V: TRBV25-1; CDR3: CASSDPRQGARHGYTF; DNA: TGTGCCAGCAGTGACCCCCGACAGGGGGCTAGGCATGGCTACACCTTC
J: TRBJ2-1; D: TRBD2; size: NA; V: TRBV5-1; CDR3: CASSMSERERNNEQFF; DNA: TGCGCCAGCAGCATGTCGGAGCGGGAGCGGAACAATGAGCAGTTCTTC
J: TRBJ1-1; D: TRBD1; size: NA; V: TRBV12-3/TRBV12-4; CDR3: CASRQGGRFTEAFF; DNA: TGTGCCAGCAGGCAAGGGGGCAGATTCACTGAAGCTTTCTTT
J: TRBJ2-5; D: NA; size: once; V: TRBV7-9; CDR3: CAIPGPADSDQETQYF; DNA: TGTGCCATCCCGGGACCAGCGGACTCCGATCAAGAGACCCAGTACTTC
J: TRBJ2-3; D: TRBD1; size: few; V: TRBV27; CDR3: CASSLTGTGAPDTQYF; DNA: TGTGCCAGCAGTCTCACCGGGACAGGCGCACCAGATACGCAGTATTTT
J: TRBJ2-7; D: NA; size: few; V: TRBV25-1; CDR3: CASSEDKGEQYF; DNA: TGTGCCAGCAGTGAAGACAAAGGCGAGCAGTACTTC
J: TRBJ1-1; D: TRBD1; size: once; V: TRBV5-1; CDR3: CASSDVQGSSEAFF; DNA: TGCGCCAGCAGCGACGTACAGGGGTCGAGTGAAGCTTTCTTT
J: TRBJ2-3; D: TRBD2; size: few; V: TRBV13; CDR3: CASTSAFRGDTDTQYF; DNA: TGTGCCAGCACCTCTGCGTTCCGGGGGGACACAGATACGCAGTATTTT
J: TRBJ2-5; D: NA; size: few; V: TRBV6-5; CDR3: CASSYVTAKQETQYF; DNA: TGTGCCAGCAGTTACGTGACCGCCAAGCAAGAGACCCAGTACTTC
J: TRBJ2-1; D: NA; size: NA; V: TRBV4-1; CDR3: CASSRNHGGPPANEQFF; DNA: TGCGCCAGCAGCCGGAATCACGGGGGGCCCCCGGCCAATGAGCAGTTCTTC
J: TRBJ2-7; D: TRBD2; size: NA; V: TRBV27; CDR3: CVSKGTSGKYEQYF; DNA: TGTGTCAGCAAAGGGACTAGCGGAAAATACGAGCAGTACTTC
J: TRBJ1-2; D: NA; size: few; V: TRBV7-9; CDR3: CASSLAGPRLGYGYTF; DNA: TGTGCCAGCAGCTTAGCTGGCCCTCGTCTGGGGTATGGCTACACCTTC
J: TRBJ2-1; D: NA; size: NA; V: TRBV3-1; CDR3: CASSLVTGSYNEQFF; DNA: TGTGCCAGCAGCCTAGTGACAGGCTCCTACAATGAGCAGTTCTTC
J: TRBJ2-2; D: NA; size: few; V: TRBV18; CDR3: CASSPTGPNTGELFF; DNA: TGTGCCAGCTCACCAACGGGGCCGAACACCGGGGAGCTGTTTTTT
J: TRBJ1-1; D: NA; size: NA; V: TRBV6-6; CDR3: CASIYSEGNTEAFF; DNA: TGTGCCAGCATTTACTCGGAGGGGAACACTGAAGCTTTCTTT